The 12 T cell receptor beta chains given below trace back to one sample, sequenced in a study of T cell responses to AZD1222 COVID-19 vaccine. Using immunoSEQ multiplex PCR, the repertoire was profiled, and TCRdb retains in-frame clones only, with some absent. The data hold about 94,000 clones, with more than 70% observed a single time. The sequencing here drew on peripheral blood, taken on day 0 of AZD1222 vaccination. The receptors originated from an adult in good health.

The J gene is TRBJ1-1, the V gene TRBV7-2; possibly TRBD1 for D (6 bases). The V end lost 0 bases, the J end lost 4 bases, and 15 bases lay between the germline ends. This CDR3 spans 16 amino acids. Germline CDR1 SGHTA, CDR2 FQGNSA. In DNA, the CDR3 is TGTGCCAGCAGCTTAGCGGGTCCGGGGGCGGGCACTGAAGCTTTCTTT. Residues: CASSLAGPGAGTEAFF. The variable domain in full, completed from reference TRBV7-2 and TRBJ1-1, reads GAGVSQSPSNKVTEKGKDVELRCDPISGHTALYWYRQSLGQGLEFLIYFQGNSAPDKSGLPSDRFSAERTGGSVSTLTIQRTQQEDSAVYLCASSLAGPGAGTEAFFGQGTRLTVV.

The genes are TRBV6-4 and TRBJ2-2, with D unclear. CDR3 size: 16 residues. CDR1 and CDR2 (germline): MRHNA, SNTAGT. V shed 5 bases and J shed 1 base, with 14 bases lying between them. The DNA for the CDR3 is TGTGCCAGCAGTTCCAGGCCTCTTCAGAACACCGGGGAGCTGTTTTTT. Protein product: CASSSRPLQNTGELFF.

The chain uses TRBV5-8 and TRBJ1-1; D gene uncertain. V lost 0 bases, J lost 1 base, and 10 bases lay in between. Looked up from germline, CDR1 is SGHTS and CDR2 is YDEGEE. The CDR3 runs to 15 residues. CDR3 nucleotides: TGTGCCAGCAGCTTGGGGTTTAGAGAGAACACTGAAGCTTTCTTT. Amino acid sequence: CASSLGFRENTEAFF. Filled out from reference TRBV5-8 and TRBJ1-1, the complete variable domain reads EAGVTQSPTHLIKTRGQQATLRCSPISGHTSVYWYQQALGLGLQFLLWYDEGEERNRGNFPPRFSGRQFPNYSSELNVNALELEDSALYLCASSLGFRENTEAFFGQGTRLTVV.

The chain has TRBV19 and TRBJ2-2; no reliable D call. Germline V gives CDR1 LNHDA, CDR2 SQIVND (reference sequence). This CDR3 is built from 9 residues. V was shortened by 7 bases and J by 6 bases, with 0 bases between the two germline ends. The CDR3 DNA follows: TGTGCCAGTACCGGGGAGCTGTTTTTT. This translates into CASTGELFF. The variable domain in full, completed from reference TRBV19 and TRBJ2-2, reads DGGITQSPKYLFRKEGQNVTLSCEQNLNHDAMYWYRQDPGQGLRLIYYSQIVNDFQKGDIAEGYSVSREKKESFPLTVTSAQKNPTAFYLCASTGELFFGEGSRLTVL.

This chain links TRBV9 with TRBJ1-2, with 12 positions matching TRBD1. Per germline, CDR1 SGDLS and CDR2 YYNGEE. The CDR3 has 13 amino acids. The V and J ends lost 7 bases and 9 bases, in that order; junction bases with no gene match: 7. The DNA for the CDR3 is TGTGCCAGCGAAAAAGGGACAGGGGGCCGCTACACCTTC. Translation gives CASEKGTGGRYTF.

The chain couples TRBV9 to TRBJ2-2, with D tentatively TRBD1 or TRBD2 (5 bases each). CDR1 and CDR2 (germline): SGDLS, YYNGEE. CDR3 length: 15 amino acids. Trimming removed 3 bases at V and 0 bases at J, with 9 bases between. CDR3 in amino acids: CASSDRGANTGELFF. The CDR3 nucleotides are TGTGCCAGCAGCGACCGGGGCGCGAACACCGGGGAGCTGTTTTTT.

The rearrangement joins TRBV2 to TRBJ1-5, with D perhaps TRBD1 (5 bases). CDR1 is SNHLY, CDR2 FYNNEI, per germline. V lost 8 bases, J lost 6 bases, and 17 bases lay in between. The CDR3 covers 14 residues. The CDR3 spells CASGAGAEGQPQHF. The CDR3 DNA reads as TGTGCCAGCGGGGCCGGGGCCGAGGGTCAGCCCCAGCATTTT.

The V call is TRBV4-3, the J call TRBJ2-3; no firm D call. The CDR3 consists of 16 residues. V was pared by 1 base and J by 1 base, with 12 bases between. Germline lookup yields CDR1 LGHNA and CDR2 YSLEER. CDR3 nucleotide sequence: TGCGCCAGCAGCCAAGCCCACGGGTTGGGCACAGATACGCAGTATTTT. This encodes CASSQAHGLGTDTQYF.

The chain uses TRBV7-3 and TRBJ2-5; TRBD1 matches at 7 bases. V shed 1 base and J 1 base; nucleotides not matched to a gene: 6. CDR1 and CDR2 from the germline V gene are SGHTA and FQGTGA. CDR3 size: 16 residues. This chain's CDR3 is CASSLSRDSTQETQYF. Written as DNA, the CDR3 is TGTGCCAGCAGCTTAAGCCGGGACAGCACCCAAGAGACCCAGTACTTC.

This rearrangement joins TRBV6-1 to TRBJ2-2; D is perhaps TRBD1 or TRBD2 (5 bases each). In germline, CDR1 is MNHNS, CDR2 SASEGT. This CDR3 has 15 amino acids. V lost 3 bases, J lost 1 base, and 9 bases lay in between. The CDR3 protein is CASSEGVLNTGELFF. DNA for the CDR3: TGTGCCAGCAGTGAGGGGGTTCTGAACACCGGGGAGCTGTTTTTT.

V and J are TRBV28 and TRBJ1-1; tentatively, D is TRBD1 (5 bases). V lost 6 bases, J lost 0 bases, and 8 bases lay in between. Germline assignment: CDR1 MDHEN and CDR2 SYDVKM. This CDR3 contains 13 residues. In DNA, the CDR3 is TGTGCCAGCAGCGTACAGGTGAACACTGAAGCTTTCTTT. This codes for CASSVQVNTEAFF.

The chain combines TRBV2 with TRBJ1-2, with 7 bases identical to TRBD1. The CDR3 covers 12 residues. Germline assignment: CDR1 SNHLY and CDR2 FYNNEI. The junction had 2 bases not matched to a gene; V was cut back by 8 bases and J by 2 bases. As DNA, the CDR3 is TGTGCCAGCCAGGGGGAAAACTATGGCTACACCTTC. It translates to CASQGENYGYTF. The whole variable domain, filled in from reference TRBV2 and TRBJ1-2, reads EPEVTQTPSHQVTQMGQEVILRCVPISNHLYFYWYRQILGQKVEFLVSFYNNEISEKSEIFDDQFSVERPDGSNFTLKIRSTKLEDSAMYFCASQGENYGYTFGSGTRLTVV.